This TCR beta chain was found in a study of control samples from healthy donors and cancer patients. V was clipped by 1 base and J by 13 bases, with 22 bases between them. The CDR3 length is 15 residues. CDR1 LNHNV and CDR2 YYDKDF come from the germline V gene (reference sequence). Assay: immunoSEQ multiplex PCR; the TCRdb copy retains only in-frame clones and omits some. The table lists around 170,000 clones, approximately 86% of them singletons. The chain employs TRBV15 and TRBJ1-2, with no clear D. This clonotype was sampled from a woman aged 25-40 years in good health. Sequencing used blood. CDR3 sequence reads: CATSRVGRTALGGTF. Written as DNA, the CDR3 is TGTGCCACCAGCAGAGTGGGAAGAACAGCCCTTGGTGGCACCTTC.